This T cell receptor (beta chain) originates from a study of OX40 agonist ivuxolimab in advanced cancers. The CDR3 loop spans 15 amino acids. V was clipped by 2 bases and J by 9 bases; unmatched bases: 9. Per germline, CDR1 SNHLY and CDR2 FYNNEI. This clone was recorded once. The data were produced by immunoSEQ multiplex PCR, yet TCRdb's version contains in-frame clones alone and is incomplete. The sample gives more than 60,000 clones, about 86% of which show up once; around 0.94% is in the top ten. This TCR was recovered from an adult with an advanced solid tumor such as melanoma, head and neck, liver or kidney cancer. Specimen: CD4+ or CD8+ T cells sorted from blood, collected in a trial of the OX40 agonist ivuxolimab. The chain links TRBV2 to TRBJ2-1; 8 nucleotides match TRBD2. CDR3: CASSEPGLGAAEQFF. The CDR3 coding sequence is TGTGCCAGCAGTGAACCGGGACTAGGGGCTGCTGAGCAGTTCTTC.